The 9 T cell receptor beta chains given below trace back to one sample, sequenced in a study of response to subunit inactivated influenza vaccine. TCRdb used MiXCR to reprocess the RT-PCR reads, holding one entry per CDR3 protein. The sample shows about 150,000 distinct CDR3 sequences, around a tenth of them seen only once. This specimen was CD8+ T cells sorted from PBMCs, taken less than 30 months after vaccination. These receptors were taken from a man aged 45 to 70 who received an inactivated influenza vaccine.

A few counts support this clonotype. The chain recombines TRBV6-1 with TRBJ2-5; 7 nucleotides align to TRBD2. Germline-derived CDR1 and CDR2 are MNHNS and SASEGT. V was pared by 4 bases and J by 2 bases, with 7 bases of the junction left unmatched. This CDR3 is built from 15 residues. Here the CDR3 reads CASSAVKRGQETQYF. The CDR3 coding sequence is TGTGCCAGCAGTGCCGTGAAGCGGGGACAAGAGACCCAGTACTTC.

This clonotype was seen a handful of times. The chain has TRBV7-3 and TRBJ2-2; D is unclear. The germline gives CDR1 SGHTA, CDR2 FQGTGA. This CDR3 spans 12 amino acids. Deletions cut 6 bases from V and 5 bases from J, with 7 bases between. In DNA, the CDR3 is TGTGCCAGCAGGCGGCGGACCGGGGAGCTGTTTTTT. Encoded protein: CASRRRTGELFF.

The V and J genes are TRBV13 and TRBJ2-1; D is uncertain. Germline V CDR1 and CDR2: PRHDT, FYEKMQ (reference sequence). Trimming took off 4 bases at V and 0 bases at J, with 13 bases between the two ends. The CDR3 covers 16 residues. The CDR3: CASSSRTSSSYNEQFF. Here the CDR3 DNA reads TGTGCCAGCAGCTCCCGGACCAGTAGCTCCTACAATGAGCAGTTCTTC.

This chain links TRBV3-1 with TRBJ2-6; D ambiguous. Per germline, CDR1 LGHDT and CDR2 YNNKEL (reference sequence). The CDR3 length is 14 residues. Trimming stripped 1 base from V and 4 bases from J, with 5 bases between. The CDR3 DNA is TGTGCCAGCAGCCAAGTGGGAGGGGCCAACGTCCTGACTTTC. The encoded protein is CASSQVGGANVLTF.

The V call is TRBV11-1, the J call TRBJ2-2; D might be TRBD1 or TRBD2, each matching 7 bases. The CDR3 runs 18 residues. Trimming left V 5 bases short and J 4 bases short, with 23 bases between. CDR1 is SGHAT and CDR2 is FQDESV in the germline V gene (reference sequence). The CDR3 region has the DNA TGTGCCAGCAGCCCCAGGGGGAGCGGGGCTCCCCCCACCGGGGAGCTGTTTTTT. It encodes CASSPRGSGAPPTGELFF.

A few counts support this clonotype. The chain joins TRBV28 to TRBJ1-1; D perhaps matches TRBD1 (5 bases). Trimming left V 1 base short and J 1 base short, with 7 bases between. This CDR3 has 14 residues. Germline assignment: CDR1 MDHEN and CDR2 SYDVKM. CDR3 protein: CASSLYQGNTEAFF. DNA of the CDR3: TGTGCCAGCAGTTTATATCAGGGGAACACTGAAGCTTTCTTT.

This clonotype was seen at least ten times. CDR3 nucleotides: TGTGCCACCAGTGACAGCGACAGGGGGCGCGACACCGGGGAGCTGTTTTTT. It specifies CATSDSDRGRDTGELFF. The chain recombines TRBV24-1 with TRBJ2-2; 10 bases map to TRBD1. CDR1 and CDR2 from the germline V gene are KGHDR and SFDVKD. This CDR3 has 17 residues. Trimming took 4 bases from V and 3 from J; bases not matched to a gene: 7.

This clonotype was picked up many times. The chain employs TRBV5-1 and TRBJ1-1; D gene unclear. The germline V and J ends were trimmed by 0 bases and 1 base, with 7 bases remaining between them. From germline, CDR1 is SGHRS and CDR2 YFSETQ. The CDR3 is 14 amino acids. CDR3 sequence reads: CASSLVGWNTEAFF. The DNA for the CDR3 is TGCGCCAGCAGCTTGGTCGGGTGGAACACTGAAGCTTTCTTT.

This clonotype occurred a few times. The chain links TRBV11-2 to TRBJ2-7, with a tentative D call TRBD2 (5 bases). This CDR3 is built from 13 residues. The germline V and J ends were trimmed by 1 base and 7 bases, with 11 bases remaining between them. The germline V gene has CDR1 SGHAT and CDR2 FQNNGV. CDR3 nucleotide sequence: TGTGCCAGCAGCTTAGGGAGGCTGGGGGAGCAGTACTTC. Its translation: CASSLGRLGEQYF.